This is a list of T cell receptor beta chains from one sample in a study of OX40 agonist ivuxolimab in advanced cancers. Assay: immunoSEQ multiplex PCR; the TCRdb copy retains only in-frame clones and omits some. The sample has about 93,000 clones, 94% seen once. This specimen consisted of CD4+ or CD8+ T cells sorted from blood, obtained in a trial of the OX40 agonist ivuxolimab. All receptors derive from an adult with an advanced solid tumor such as melanoma, head and neck, liver or kidney cancer. The CDR3 runs from the conserved cysteine through the conserved F or W. Each record gives: J gene, V gene, D gene, clone size, CDR3 DNA, CDR3 protein. The D gene is left open where the match is weak. Clone size is given for some rows only: seen once, a few or many times, or a class if the clone is expanded.

J gene: TRBJ2-7; V gene: TRBV9; D gene: -; clone size: -; CDR3 DNA: TGTGCCAGCAGCGTCGAACCTTATTACGAGCAGTACTTC; CDR3 protein: CASSVEPYYEQYF
J gene: TRBJ2-3; V gene: TRBV7-6; D gene: TRBD2; clone size: -; CDR3 DNA: TGTGCCAGCCTTAGCGGGGACACAGATACGCAGTATTTT; CDR3 protein: CASLSGDTDTQYF
J gene: TRBJ1-1; V gene: TRBV27; D gene: TRBD1; clone size: -; CDR3 DNA: TGTGCCAGCAGTATCCAGGGGGACACTGAAGCTTTCTTT; CDR3 protein: CASSIQGDTEAFF
J gene: TRBJ2-7; V gene: TRBV7-9; D gene: -; clone size: -; CDR3 DNA: TGTGCCAGCAGTCAAATTTACAGGATCGAGCAGTACTTC; CDR3 protein: CASSQIYRIEQYF
J gene: TRBJ2-1; V gene: TRBV29-1; D gene: TRBD2; clone size: -; CDR3 DNA: TGCAGCGTTCCCGAGACGACTAGCGGGTGGAACAATGAGCAGTTCTTC; CDR3 protein: CSVPETTSGWNNEQFF
J gene: TRBJ1-2; V gene: TRBV29-1; D gene: -; clone size: few; CDR3 DNA: TGCAGCGTCGCCGGAGGCTATGGCTACACCTTC; CDR3 protein: CSVAGGYGYTF
J gene: TRBJ2-2; V gene: TRBV15; D gene: TRBD2; clone size: -; CDR3 DNA: TGTGCCACCAGCAGGGTAACGGGAGGCGACACCGGGGAGCTGTTTTTT; CDR3 protein: CATSRVTGGDTGELFF
J gene: TRBJ2-1; V gene: TRBV19; D gene: TRBD2; clone size: -; CDR3 DNA: TGTGCCAGTAGCCCCAGCGGGGGCGGTGAGCAGTTCTTC; CDR3 protein: CASSPSGGGEQFF
J gene: TRBJ1-5; V gene: TRBV5-1; D gene: -; clone size: -; CDR3 DNA: TGCGCCAGCAGCTTGGGAGAGGCCTTCCCCCAGCATTTT; CDR3 protein: CASSLGEAFPQHF
J gene: TRBJ2-1; V gene: TRBV7-7; D gene: TRBD2; clone size: once; CDR3 DNA: TGTGCCAGCAGCCGGATTGGGAGGGGTAGCGGGGACTACAATGAGCAGTTCTTC; CDR3 protein: CASSRIGRGSGDYNEQFF
J gene: TRBJ1-5; V gene: TRBV6-1; D gene: -; clone size: -; CDR3 DNA: TGTGCCAGCAGCGAAACAGGCCGTAGCAATCAGCCCCAGCATTTT; CDR3 protein: CASSETGRSNQPQHF
J gene: TRBJ2-5; V gene: TRBV19; D gene: -; clone size: -; CDR3 DNA: TGTGCCAGTAGTATTGCAGCCCAAGAGACCCAGTACTTC; CDR3 protein: CASSIAAQETQYF
J gene: TRBJ2-3; V gene: TRBV6-5; D gene: -; clone size: -; CDR3 DNA: TGTGCCAGCAGTTACTCTCTCAGGAAGAGCACAGATACGCAGTATTTT; CDR3 protein: CASSYSLRKSTDTQYF
J gene: TRBJ2-7; V gene: TRBV7-2; D gene: TRBD2; clone size: -; CDR3 DNA: TGTGCCAGCAGCTTATGGGGGGGTTACGAGCAGTACTTC; CDR3 protein: CASSLWGGYEQYF
J gene: TRBJ2-6; V gene: TRBV19; D gene: TRBD1; clone size: -; CDR3 DNA: TGTGCCAGTAGTACGGGACAGGTTTTTAGCTCTGGGGCCAACGTCCTGACTTTC; CDR3 protein: CASSTGQVFSSGANVLTF
J gene: TRBJ2-7; V gene: TRBV11-2; D gene: -; clone size: -; CDR3 DNA: TGTGCCAGCAGCTTAGATGAGGTCCCGAGTCGGCAGTACTTC; CDR3 protein: CASSLDEVPSRQYF
J gene: TRBJ2-7; V gene: TRBV10-2; D gene: TRBD2; clone size: -; CDR3 DNA: TGCGCCAGCAGTGAGCCGGGACTGGGACTATACGAGCAGTACTTC; CDR3 protein: CASSEPGLGLYEQYF
J gene: TRBJ2-7; V gene: TRBV10-3; D gene: -; clone size: once; CDR3 DNA: TGTGCCATCAGTGAGGGGACACGCGAGCAGTACTTC; CDR3 protein: CAISEGTREQYF
J gene: TRBJ1-6; V gene: TRBV4-1; D gene: -; clone size: -; CDR3 DNA: TGCGCCAGCAGCCGGGGGACCGCAAATTCACCCCTCCACTTT; CDR3 protein: CASSRGTANSPLHF
J gene: TRBJ1-1; V gene: TRBV6-1; D gene: TRBD1; clone size: -; CDR3 DNA: TGTGCCAGCACCGACAGGGGGCGTACTGAAGCTTTCTTT; CDR3 protein: CASTDRGRTEAFF
J gene: TRBJ2-7; V gene: TRBV5-4; D gene: -; clone size: -; CDR3 DNA: TGTGCCAGCAGCTTTACCTCCTCCTACGAGCAGTACTTC; CDR3 protein: CASSFTSSYEQYF
J gene: TRBJ1-2; V gene: TRBV27; D gene: -; clone size: -; CDR3 DNA: TGTGCCAGCAGTTTATTGAGTGGGGGCAGGCAGGGCTACACCTTC; CDR3 protein: CASSLLSGGRQGYTF
J gene: TRBJ1-1; V gene: TRBV4-3; D gene: TRBD1; clone size: -; CDR3 DNA: TGCGCCAGCAGCCCGACAGGGGGAAGCACTGAAGCTTTCTTT; CDR3 protein: CASSPTGGSTEAFF
J gene: TRBJ2-7; V gene: TRBV19; D gene: TRBD2; clone size: -; CDR3 DNA: TGTGCCAGTAGTATAGAAACTAGCGGGATATACGAGCAGTACTTC; CDR3 protein: CASSIETSGIYEQYF
J gene: TRBJ1-4; V gene: TRBV27; D gene: -; clone size: -; CDR3 DNA: TGTGCCAGCAGCCCCGGGGGGGCAACTAATGAAAAACTGTTTTTT; CDR3 protein: CASSPGGATNEKLFF
J gene: TRBJ2-4; V gene: TRBV7-9; D gene: -; clone size: -; CDR3 DNA: TGTGCCAGCAGCCCCCGGGACGGAAACATTCAGTACTTC; CDR3 protein: CASSPRDGNIQYF
J gene: TRBJ2-7; V gene: TRBV13; D gene: TRBD1; clone size: -; CDR3 DNA: TGTGCCAGCAGCTTCCGGGACAGGGTTCGGGAGCAGTACTTC; CDR3 protein: CASSFRDRVREQYF
J gene: TRBJ2-1; V gene: TRBV13; D gene: TRBD1; clone size: -; CDR3 DNA: TGTGCCAGCAGCCTCTGGGACAGGTCCTACAATGAGCAGTTCTTC; CDR3 protein: CASSLWDRSYNEQFF
J gene: TRBJ2-7; V gene: TRBV5-5; D gene: TRBD1; clone size: -; CDR3 DNA: TGTGCCAGCAGCGAGGGACAGGGGGAGACCTACGAGCAGTACTTC; CDR3 protein: CASSEGQGETYEQYF
J gene: TRBJ2-7; V gene: TRBV9; D gene: -; clone size: -; CDR3 DNA: TGTGCCAGCAGCGTAGGGTTTACAGTGACTCCTTACGAGCAGTACTTC; CDR3 protein: CASSVGFTVTPYEQYF
J gene: TRBJ1-1; V gene: TRBV5-6; D gene: -; clone size: -; CDR3 DNA: TGTGCCAGCAGCTTCGTTAGGGCTGAAGCTTTCTTT; CDR3 protein: CASSFVRAEAFF
J gene: TRBJ2-7; V gene: TRBV7-9; D gene: TRBD1; clone size: -; CDR3 DNA: TGTGCCAGCAGCTCTAAAACAGGGGGGCAATTCTACGAGCAGTACTTC; CDR3 protein: CASSSKTGGQFYEQYF
J gene: TRBJ1-6; V gene: TRBV4-1; D gene: -; clone size: -; CDR3 DNA: TGCGCCAGCAGCCAACCTAGGGAGAGCTCCTATAATTCACCCCTCCACTTT; CDR3 protein: CASSQPRESSYNSPLHF
J gene: TRBJ1-5; V gene: TRBV19; D gene: -; clone size: -; CDR3 DNA: TGTGCCAGTAGTATTGCGGTCGGGTCCTGGCAGCCCCAGCATTTT; CDR3 protein: CASSIAVGSWQPQHF
J gene: TRBJ2-1; V gene: TRBV7-8; D gene: -; clone size: -; CDR3 DNA: TGTGCCAGCAGCTTAGCCGGGGGTCCGTACAATGAGCAGTTCTTC; CDR3 protein: CASSLAGGPYNEQFF
J gene: TRBJ2-1; V gene: TRBV29-1; D gene: TRBD1; clone size: -; CDR3 DNA: TGCAGCCTGTGGGACAGGGGGCACGAGCAGTTCTTC; CDR3 protein: CSLWDRGHEQFF
J gene: TRBJ2-1; V gene: TRBV7-2; D gene: -; clone size: -; CDR3 DNA: TGTGCCAGCAGCTTAAACCCGGGACTCAACTCACTAGGGAATGAGCAGTTCTTC; CDR3 protein: CASSLNPGLNSLGNEQFF
J gene: TRBJ1-2; V gene: TRBV6-5; D gene: -; clone size: -; CDR3 DNA: TGTGCCAGCAGAAAACAGGACTATGGCTACACCTTC; CDR3 protein: CASRKQDYGYTF
J gene: TRBJ2-5; V gene: TRBV7-6; D gene: TRBD2; clone size: -; CDR3 DNA: TGTGCCAGCAGCTTAGCGGGACTAGCGGGATTTCAAGAGACCCAGTACTTC; CDR3 protein: CASSLAGLAGFQETQYF
J gene: TRBJ2-3; V gene: TRBV4-1; D gene: TRBD2; clone size: -; CDR3 DNA: TGCGCCAGCAGCCAAGAGAAGGTAACTAGCGGGAGTACAGATACGCAGTATTTT; CDR3 protein: CASSQEKVTSGSTDTQYF
J gene: TRBJ1-5; V gene: TRBV7-9; D gene: TRBD1; clone size: -; CDR3 DNA: TGTGCCAGCAGCTTAGCTTGGACAGGGGCCGGAGCCCAGCATTTT; CDR3 protein: CASSLAWTGAGAQHF
J gene: TRBJ2-1; V gene: TRBV9; D gene: -; clone size: -; CDR3 DNA: TGTGCCAGCGGGCCCCTCAATGAGCAGTTCTTC; CDR3 protein: CASGPLNEQFF